Shown below are 19 T cell receptor beta chains from a single sample sequenced in a study of CD8 T cells in Susac syndrome. Random hexamers primed reverse transcription of about 0.45 to 1 ug RNA. TCRdb analysed the immunoSEQ multiplex PCR reads with MiXCR anew, one entry per CDR3 protein. The sample lists around 280,000 distinct CDR3 sequences, about 91% occurring once. Source material: CD4+ T cells from PBMCs. Every receptor here comes from a human donor with multiple sclerosis.

V is TRBV29-1 and J is TRBJ1-1; no clear D. The V gene's germline CDR1 is SQVTM and CDR2 ANQGSEA. The CDR3 is 13 amino acids. The V end was cut by 6 bases, the J end by 4 bases, with 15 bases between. CDR3 DNA: TGCAGCGTGGGTGGACTCATGATCACTGAAGCTTTCTTT. This codes for CSVGGLMITEAFF.

This chain joins TRBV7-9 and TRBJ1-1; D is unclear. CDR1 is SEHNR and CDR2 is FQNEAQ in the germline V gene (reference sequence). Deletions cut 5 bases from V and 1 base from J, with 11 bases between. The CDR3 loop spans 14 amino acids. CDR3 nucleotide sequence: TGTGCCAGCAGCAGACCTCTTCAGAACACTGAAGCTTTCTTT. Translation gives CASSRPLQNTEAFF.

V usage is TRBV4-2 and J usage is TRBJ2-2; tentatively, D is TRBD2 (7 bases). V was shortened by 0 bases and J by 8 bases, with 19 bases between the two germline ends. Germline V gives CDR1 LGHNA, CDR2 YNFKEQ. The CDR3 spans 17 residues. The CDR3 loop reads CASSQDVAGAWGGELFF. CDR3 nucleotides: TGTGCCAGCAGCCAAGATGTGGCGGGGGCTTGGGGTGGGGAGCTGTTTTTT.

This clonotype was recorded once. J is TRBJ1-2 and V is TRBV4-2, with 10 bases that match TRBD1. Germline CDR1 LGHNA, CDR2 YNFKEQ. The CDR3 totals 14 residues. Trimming took 0 bases from V and 6 from J; bases not matched to a gene: 1. DNA of the CDR3: TGTGCCAGCAGCCAAGACGGGACAGGGGATGGCTACACCTTC. This gives the protein CASSQDGTGDGYTF.

The V and J genes are TRBV3-1 and TRBJ2-1; D call uncertain. This CDR3 has 13 amino acids. The V and J ends lost 0 bases and 9 bases respectively, with 9 bases between them. The V gene's germline CDR1 is LGHDT and CDR2 YNNKEL (reference sequence). The CDR3 DNA reads TGTGCCAGCAGCCAAGATGGTCGTCGTGAGCAGTTCTTC. Its translation is CASSQDGRREQFF.

The V gene is TRBV3-1, the J gene TRBJ1-1, with no clear D. CDR1 is LGHDT, CDR2 YNNKEL, per germline (reference sequence). The CDR3 consists of 15 residues. Between the trimmed V and J ends, which lost 0 bases and 1 base, there was a span of 9 bases. CDR3 DNA sequence: TGTGCCAGCAGCCAAGAGGGCGTAGGGAACACTGAAGCTTTCTTT. Translation: CASSQEGVGNTEAFF.

The chain combines TRBV29-1 with TRBJ2-5, with 8 positions matching TRBD2. The CDR3 is 14 amino acids. Trimming at V came to 1 base and at J to 7 bases, leaving 8 bases not matched to a gene. Germline V gene lookup returns CDR1 SQVTM and CDR2 ANQGSEA. This CDR3 reads CSVEAAGGLGTQYF. The CDR3 coding sequence is TGCAGCGTTGAAGCTGCGGGGGGCCTTGGGACCCAGTACTTC.

The rearrangement joins TRBV5-6 to TRBJ2-2; TRBD1 or TRBD2 may be the D gene (5 bases each). Germline CDR1 and CDR2: SGHDT and YYEEEE. The CDR3 covers 15 residues. Deletions cut 4 bases from V and 8 bases from J, with 18 bases between. The CDR3 here is CASSPPGPQSGELFF. The CDR3 DNA sequence: TGTGCCAGCAGCCCCCCGGGACCCCAATCGGGGGAGCTGTTTTTT.

The chain combines TRBV11-2 with TRBJ2-5; 10 nucleotides agree with TRBD1. This CDR3 spans 15 amino acids. V was pared by 4 bases and J by 4 bases, with 6 bases of the junction left unmatched. CDR1 is SGHAT and CDR2 is FQNNGV in the germline V gene. Written as DNA, the CDR3 is TGTGCCAGCAGCTCCAGGACAGGGGGAGTAGAGACCCAGTACTTC. Amino acid sequence: CASSSRTGGVETQYF.

The J gene is TRBJ2-7, the V gene TRBV6-1, with D possibly matching TRBD2 (5 bases). Germline V gene data show CDR1 as MNHNS and CDR2 as SASEGT. CDR3 size: 12 residues. With 6 bases removed from V and 4 bases from J, the gap between germline ends came to 10 bases. The CDR3 DNA sequence: TGTGCCAGCAGAAAGGACTCATACGAGCAGTACTTC. Translation gives CASRKDSYEQYF.

A single count supports this clonotype. This sequence joins TRBV2 and TRBJ2-5; TRBD2 agrees at 10 bases. The CDR3 runs to 16 residues. The ends lost 8 bases at V and 1 base at J; junction bases unmatched: 10. CDR1 is SNHLY, CDR2 FYNNEI, per germline. CDR3 sequence (DNA): TGTGCCAGCCGTGCCCTGGTAGCGGGAGGCCAAGAGACCCAGTACTTC. Its translation is CASRALVAGGQETQYF. The full variable domain, completed using reference TRBV2 and TRBJ2-5, is EPEVTQTPSHQVTQMGQEVILRCVPISNHLYFYWYRQILGQKVEFLVSFYNNEISEKSEIFDDQFSVERPDGSNFTLKIRSTKLEDSAMYFCASRALVAGGQETQYFGPGTRLLVL.

CDR3 nucleotides: TGTGCCAGCAGTGAGCTTTGGCGGAGCTATGGCTACACCTTC. Translation: CASSELWRSYGYTF. This rearrangement joins TRBV6-1 to TRBJ1-2, with D hard to call. Trimming removed 3 bases from V and 4 bases from J, with 12 bases in between. Germline CDR1 and CDR2: MNHNS and SASEGT. This CDR3 has 14 amino acids.

The chain links TRBV5-6 to TRBJ1-2; 7 bases fit TRBD1. CDR3 length equals 18 residues. The germline CDR1 and CDR2 sequences are SGHDT and YYEEEE. The V gene end was trimmed by 1 base and the J gene end by 8 bases; junction bases not matched to a gene: 20. CDR3 loop: CASSLLRQGEMATRGYTF. CDR3 DNA sequence: TGTGCCAGCAGCTTGCTCCGACAGGGAGAAATGGCCACCAGAGGCTACACCTTC.

The chain couples TRBV6-5 to TRBJ1-6; TRBD1 matches 7 bases. Per the germline V gene, CDR1 is MNHEY and CDR2 is SVGAGI. V was clipped by 6 bases and J by 10 bases; unmatched bases: 9. This CDR3 spans 14 amino acids. The CDR3 bases are TGTGCCAGCAGCCGGGAGAGGGACAGATCACCCCTCCACTTT. Its translation is CASSRERDRSPLHF.

The chain couples TRBV19 to TRBJ2-7; 10 bases are a match to TRBD1. The length of the CDR3 is 15 residues. Germline CDR1 and CDR2: LNHDA and SQIVND (reference sequence). J gave up 3 bases and V 5 bases, and 7 bases lay outside the gene matches. In nucleotides, the CDR3 is TGTGCCAGTAGTCCGCGACAGGGGGCGGACTACGAGCAGTACTTC. Protein product: CASSPRQGADYEQYF.

The chain couples TRBV15 to TRBJ1-1, with D tentatively TRBD1 (6 bases). CDR1 and CDR2 from the germline V gene are LNHNV and YYDKDF (reference sequence). The V end lost 0 bases, the J end lost 7 bases, and 15 bases lay between the germline ends. This CDR3 comprises 15 residues. CDR3 residues: CATSREQGKGFEAFF. The CDR3, as DNA: TGTGCCACCAGCAGAGAGCAGGGGAAGGGCTTTGAAGCTTTCTTT.

In this sample, this clonotype turned up once. V gene TRBV4-2 combines with J gene TRBJ2-2, with D hard to call. V was trimmed by 0 bases and J by 9 bases, leaving 8 bases between them. The CDR3 is 13 residues long. Looked up from germline, CDR1 is LGHNA and CDR2 is YNFKEQ. The CDR3 DNA follows: TGTGCCAGCAGCCAAGACAGGTCCCGGGAGCTGTTTTTT. Translating gives CASSQDRSRELFF.

This chain joins TRBV10-1 and TRBJ2-1; 9 bases are a match to TRBD2. From germline, CDR1 is WNHNN and CDR2 SYGVQD (reference sequence). The CDR3 has 16 amino acids. Trimming cost V 0 bases and J 10 bases; bases outside gene matches: 10. The CDR3 loop is CASSESLGLASGEQFF. For the CDR3, the DNA is TGCGCCAGCAGTGAGTCTCTTGGACTAGCGTCTGGCGAGCAGTTCTTC.

The V call is TRBV5-1, the J call TRBJ2-3, with TRBD1 matching over 8 bases. This CDR3 has 17 amino acids. Germline V gene lookup returns CDR1 SGHRS and CDR2 YFSETQ. Trimming at V came to 5 bases and at J to 2 bases, leaving 13 bases not matched to a gene. The CDR3 reads CASSLRAGTGPTDTQYF. CDR3 DNA: TGCGCCAGCAGTCTAAGAGCCGGGACAGGACCCACAGATACGCAGTATTTT.